The 20 T cell receptor beta chains given below trace back to one sample, sequenced in a study of shared clonotypes between healthy human individuals. CD45RO-negative cells were positively selected for CCR7, leaving out terminally differentiated effector memory CD45RA+ cells. The table came from immunoSEQ multiplex PCR; TCRdb's copy has only in-frame clones and leaves some out. The sample lists about 2.1 million clones, about 94% occurring once. The specimen was naive CD8+ T cells from PBMCs. The receptor source for this set is a man aged 18 to 35 in good health. Some clones in this sample may be carry-over from other donors' samples.

The CDR3 loop is CAWNRGSPLFQAFF. The CDR3 DNA reads as TGTGCCTGGAATCGGGGGTCGCCCCTATTCCAAGCTTTCTTT. The chain recombines TRBV30 with TRBJ1-1, with D perhaps matching TRBD1 (5 bases). The germline CDR1 and CDR2 sequences are GTSNPN and SVGIG (reference sequence). Trimming removed 4 bases from V and 9 bases from J, with 21 bases in between. The CDR3 loop spans 14 amino acids.

The J gene is TRBJ2-1, the V gene TRBV27; D is unclear. With 4 bases removed from V and 5 bases from J, the gap between germline ends came to 6 bases. The CDR3 is 12 amino acids. Per the germline V gene, CDR1 is MNHEY and CDR2 is SMNVEV (reference sequence). The CDR3 sequence: CASSSRDNEQFF. The CDR3 DNA follows: TGTGCCAGCAGTTCACGGGACAATGAGCAGTTCTTC.

On this clone itself: Within the sample, other DNA sequences also encode this same CDR3. V gene TRBV5-1 combines with J gene TRBJ2-7; D gene ambiguous. The CDR3 is 11 residues long. Trimming pared 5 bases from V and 3 bases from J, leaving 6 bases between. Germline V gene lookup returns CDR1 SGHRS and CDR2 YFSETQ. The CDR3 is CASSSSYEQYF. In DNA, the CDR3 is TGCGCCAGCAGTTCGAGCTACGAGCAGTACTTC.

About this clone: The identical CDR3 is also encoded by other nucleotide sequences in the sample. The J gene is TRBJ2-3, the V gene TRBV6-6; 9 bases align to TRBD1. With V trimmed by 4 bases and J by 1 base, 0 bases remained unmatched. The CDR3 has 14 residues. In germline, CDR1 is MNHNY, CDR2 SVGAGI (reference sequence). CDR3 nucleotide sequence: TGTGCCAGCAGTTGGACAGGGGGCACAGATACGCAGTATTTT. As protein: CASSWTGGTDTQYF.

The chain links TRBV5-6 to TRBJ1-5; D is unclear. V lost 3 bases and J 0 bases, leaving 7 bases between the germline ends. The CDR3 runs to 14 residues. Germline V CDR1 and CDR2: SGHDT, YYEEEE. Here the CDR3 DNA reads TGTGCCAGCAGCTCGGGTGGTAGCAATCAGCCCCAGCATTTT. This encodes CASSSGGSNQPQHF.

The chain uses TRBV5-1 and TRBJ2-1; TRBD2 matches at 12 bases. From germline, CDR1 is SGHRS and CDR2 YFSETQ. Trimming cost V 1 base and J 3 bases; bases outside gene matches: 5. This CDR3 is built from 17 residues. The DNA for the CDR3 is TGCGCCAGCAGCTTGCGACTAGCGGGAGCGGGCTACAATGAGCAGTTCTTC. The encoded protein is CASSLRLAGAGYNEQFF.

V usage is TRBV6-5 and J usage is TRBJ2-1; maybe TRBD2 (6 bases). Germline values: CDR1 MNHEY, CDR2 SVGAGI. The CDR3 extends over 15 amino acids. Trimming took off 4 bases at V and 7 bases at J, with 17 bases between the two ends. Written as DNA, the CDR3 is TGTGCCAGCAGTTTAACCGGGACTCTTTTGAATGAGCAGTTCTTC. Translation: CASSLTGTLLNEQFF.

The chain carries TRBV9 and TRBJ2-5, with TRBD2 identical over 7 bases. The CDR3 length is 14 residues. Germline V CDR1 and CDR2: SGDLS, YYNGEE. V lost 2 bases, J lost 6 bases, and 7 bases stayed unmatched. This CDR3 reads CASSVGLVSQTQYF. For the CDR3, the DNA is TGTGCCAGCAGCGTCGGACTAGTTTCACAGACCCAGTACTTC.

On this clone: Different DNA sequences within this sample yield the same CDR3. The chain carries TRBV5-1 and TRBJ2-3; D is possibly TRBD1 (5 bases). Germline V gene sequence: CDR1 SGHRS, CDR2 YFSETQ. V dropped 0 bases and J dropped 6 bases, with 11 bases sitting between them. CDR3 length: 14 amino acids. This CDR3 is CASSLGQGSDTQYF. CDR3 sequence (DNA): TGCGCCAGCAGCTTGGGGCAGGGTTCGGATACGCAGTATTTT.

V gene TRBV7-9 combines with J gene TRBJ1-4; 8 nucleotides align to TRBD1. Looked up from germline, CDR1 is SEHNR and CDR2 is FQNEAQ (reference sequence). Trimming removed 5 bases from V and 8 bases from J; junction bases left unmatched: 7. The CDR3 contains 14 residues. CDR3 nucleotide sequence: TGTGCCAGCAGCCCGGACAGGGTAGGGGAAAAACTGTTTTTT. Residues: CASSPDRVGEKLFF.

The chain joins TRBV10-1 to TRBJ2-1; the D is unclear. There are 13 residues in the CDR3. CDR1 is WNHNN, CDR2 SYGVQD, per germline (reference sequence). The germline V and J ends were trimmed by 8 bases and 9 bases, with 17 bases remaining between them. In DNA form, the CDR3 reads TGCGCCAGCTCGGTCCTCCCCAGGAGTGAGCAGTTCTTC. Translated, it gives CASSVLPRSEQFF.

The chain couples TRBV18 to TRBJ1-1; 10 positions match TRBD1. CDR1 and CDR2 (germline): KGHSH, LQKENI. CDR3 size: 14 residues. V lost 0 bases to trimming and J lost 8 bases; unmatched junction nucleotides: 3. The CDR3 nucleotides are TGTGCCAGCTCACCACCGGGACAGGGGATGGAAGCTTTCTTT. It yields the protein CASSPPGQGMEAFF.

V gene TRBV10-3 combines with J gene TRBJ2-7, with D possibly matching TRBD2 (5 bases). Trimming took 8 bases from V and 0 from J, leaving 14 bases between them. From germline, CDR1 is ENHRY and CDR2 SYGVKD. The CDR3 extends over 14 amino acids. This chain's CDR3 is CAIQDPGFSYEQYF. The DNA of the CDR3 is TGTGCCATCCAGGACCCGGGATTCTCCTACGAGCAGTACTTC.

CDR3 loop: CATSRDHWTITYEQYF. CDR3 DNA sequence: TGTGCCACCAGCAGAGATCACTGGACTATCACCTACGAGCAGTACTTC. The chain recombines TRBV15 with TRBJ2-7, with D possibly matching TRBD2 (6 bases). The germline gives CDR1 LNHNV, CDR2 YYDKDF (reference sequence). The CDR3 runs 16 residues. Trimming took off 0 bases at V and 2 bases at J, with 14 bases between the two ends. Full variable domain (remainder filled in from reference TRBV15 and TRBJ2-7): DAMVIQNPRYQVTQFGKPVTLSCSQTLNHNVMYWYQQKSSQAPKLLFHYYDKDFNNEADTPDNFQSRRPNTSFCFLDIRSPGLGDTAMYLCATSRDHWTITYEQYFGPGTRLTVT.

This chain uses TRBV4-1 with TRBJ1-5; 9 nucleotides match TRBD1. This CDR3 has 18 amino acids. With 0 bases clipped from V and 9 bases from J, the junction kept 15 bases outside the gene matches. Germline V gives CDR1 MGHRA, CDR2 YSYEKL. CDR3 in DNA: TGCGCCAGCAGCCAAGATCAGAGGTTCGACAGGGGGTATGGGCCCCAGCATTTT. Its protein is CASSQDQRFDRGYGPQHF.

The chain links TRBV7-8 to TRBJ2-5, with 7 bases fitting TRBD2. The CDR3 has 16 amino acids. Germline V gene data show CDR1 as SGHVS and CDR2 as FQNEAQ. V was pared by 1 base and J by 4 bases, with 9 bases of the junction left unmatched. CDR3 nucleotides: TGTGCCAGCAGCTTAGATCGCGGGAGCGGAGGAGAGACCCAGTACTTC. Residues: CASSLDRGSGGETQYF.

The chain recombines TRBV7-6 with TRBJ2-1; 8 bases align to TRBD2. V dropped 4 bases and J dropped 9; count of bases not matched to a gene: 11. CDR3 size: 15 residues. Germline CDR1 SGHVS, CDR2 FNYEAQ. For the CDR3, the DNA is TGTGCCAGCAGCTCAGCGGGAGCTAAGTTTTCTGAGCAGTTCTTC. Protein product: CASSSAGAKFSEQFF. Full variable domain (rest looked up from reference TRBV7-6 and TRBJ2-1): GAGVSQSPRYKVTKRGQDVALRCDPISGHVSLYWYRQALGQGPEFLTYFNYEAQQDKSGLPNDRFSAERPEGSISTLTIQRTEQRDSAMYRCASSSAGAKFSEQFFGPGTRLTVL.

This chain uses TRBV12-5 with TRBJ2-7, with D maybe TRBD2 (5 bases). This CDR3 has 14 amino acids. The germline V and J ends were trimmed by 6 bases and 4 bases, with 16 bases remaining between them. Germline V gives CDR1 LGHNT, CDR2 FRNRAP. Here the CDR3 reads CASGVRVREYEQYF. The CDR3 bases are TGTGCTAGTGGGGTCCGGGTGAGGGAGTACGAGCAGTACTTC.

The chain links TRBV28 to TRBJ1-4, with TRBD1 identical over 10 bases. Germline V gene data show CDR1 as MDHEN and CDR2 as SYDVKM. Trimming took 3 bases from V and 7 from J; bases not matched to a gene: 14. The CDR3 extends over 18 amino acids. CDR3 sequence (DNA): TGTGCCAGCAGTTTTTTCGGACAGGGGGAGGTGGGAAGTGAAAAACTGTTTTTT. Protein product: CASSFFGQGEVGSEKLFF.

This rearrangement joins TRBV28 to TRBJ1-1; D unresolved. The V end lost 6 bases, the J end lost 1 base, and 18 bases lay between the germline ends. Germline V gene lookup returns CDR1 MDHEN and CDR2 SYDVKM. This CDR3 has 16 amino acids. Here the CDR3 DNA reads TGTGCCAGCAGGTCCTTCAGTCGGCAGTCGAACACTGAAGCTTTCTTT. Protein: CASRSFSRQSNTEAFF.